This section outlines one TCR beta chain sequence together with its context. The antigen remains unidentified. This sample is drawn from a study of Ad26.COV2.S vaccination and SARS-CoV-2 variants. About the study: COV1001, an Ad26.COV2.S trial, supplied this vaccine-arm donor.

The sample's treatment: 15 to 20 received Ad26.COV2.S at low or high dose, single or two shots; about 5 received placebo; per-sample allocation not given. Sampling was done on day 63 after the first vaccine or placebo injection. The donor was a Boston adult aged 18-55 years. As its vector, the vaccine had Ad26, which expressed Wuhan-strain SARS-CoV-2 spike. Looked up from germline, CDR1 is SGHNT and CDR2 is YYREEE (reference sequence). The CDR3 is 15 amino acids. V shed 0 bases and J 5 bases; nucleotides not matched to a gene: 5. The repertoire was sequenced with immunoSEQ multiplex PCR; TCRdb's copy has only in-frame clones and lacks some. The sample comprises roughly 330,000 clones, 85% to 90% of which are singletons, and about 5% rests with the top ten. Study conclusions and caveats: Placebo and vaccine recipients had non-spike TCR breadth that was similar.

The sequences come from peripheral blood, collected in a trial of Ad26.COV2.S vaccine versus placebo. The TCR comes from a person between 18 and 65 years old who received the Ad26.COV2.S COVID-19 vaccine or a placebo. The chain combines TRBV5-4 with TRBJ1-5; TRBD1 aligns across 7 bases. The CDR3 region is CASSLDRGGDQPQHF. The CDR3 DNA reads as TGTGCCAGCAGCTTGGACAGGGGAGGGGATCAGCCCCAGCATTTT.